This T cell receptor beta chain originates from a study of beta chain features in type 1 diabetes (dated by TCRdb to between 2018 and 2020). At the level of the whole study: No differences in mean age, gender distribution, total cell number or subset yield were found between patients and healthy donors. A total of roughly 100 million sorted cells were examined across all samples, and RNA yield correlated strongly with the number of cells per subset. The study compared the TCRB repertoires of sorted circulating CD4+ T cell subsets in recently diagnosed type 1 diabetes patients with those in matched healthy donors. Whereas all 30 or so donors provided naive and central memory subsets, regulatory and stem cell-like memory subsets were isolated from just 8 patients and about 8 healthy donors.

CDR1 and CDR2 were assigned from the germline V gene (reference sequence) as PRHDT and FYEKMQ. Trimming removed 4 bases from V and 3 bases from J, leaving 4 bases between the germline ends. Taken from cysteine to phenylalanine, the CDR3 has 12 residues. Left in the record is the CDR3 DNA by itself, 36 bases read in frame from the first base. All of the isolated RNA was reverse transcribed with the High Capacity cDNA Reverse Transcription Kit, so expressed TCRB transcripts were sequenced. Deep immunoSEQ sequencing was performed on naive, central memory and regulatory T cell samples, with an average of roughly 3.5 million total reads per sample. Sorted cells were lysed in RLT buffer, and RNA was extracted using DNase-treated RNeasy Micro or Mini kits according to cell number. Each cell subset was processed on its own to prevent cross-contamination, while patient and healthy donor samples were processed together. Using the immunoSEQ multiplex PCR, TCRB sequences were amplified from cDNA into 87-bp fragments spanning the CDR3 region. Sequencing of the amplicons was done on the Illumina HiSeq platform. Per the source publication's procedure: PCR bias was computationally corrected using synthetic template baselines, reads within Hamming distance 2 were collapsed, and singletons that could not be merged were discarded. Reads were aligned against IMGT so that V, D and J genes, CDR3 length and insertions or deletions at six rearrangement sites could be assigned. Clonotype counts were normalized to sorted cell number within each subset before computing true diversity and Gini coefficients with the tcR R package. Repertoire sharing was quantified using the overlap coefficient calculated on TCRB nucleotide sequences. The immuneACCESS repertoire file appears here via TCRdb, limited to in-frame rearrangements. These files lack a portion of the clones; in checked studies, under half of the deficit traces to unresolved V genes, and the cause of the others is not known. The V and J calls and clone size are taken from that table; D and trimming were inferred from the DNA. The sample table contains about 140,000 clones; only one count was recorded for roughly 9.7% of them. 0.55% to 0.65% of the sample is taken by the ten largest.

From each donor, a single peripheral blood sample of about 116 mL on average was drawn into heparinised tubes. Using a panel that included CD45RO, CCR7, CD25, CD127, CD95 and CD27, naive, central memory, regulatory and stem cell-like memory CD4+ T cells were sorted on a BD FACSAria II. Every sorted population had a purity above 95%. PBMCs were isolated right away by Lymphoprep density gradient centrifugation and were stained directly, without culture. So that batch effects would be minimized, each experiment stained and sorted samples in pairs, pairing one healthy donor with one patient. What the study reported, not specific to this receptor: The naive, central memory and regulatory TCRB repertoires appeared to resemble one another more closely among patients than among healthy donors. Shorter templates might have been favored by PCR, but patient and control samples were amplified and corrected together, so both groups would have been affected equally by any skew. HLA sub-analyses involved small numbers of individuals, so any influence of HLA type on TCRB rearrangement remained unresolved. Because cDNA was sequenced instead of genomic DNA, highly expressing activated cells could be over-represented, though the groups showed no difference in activation or CD3 levels. A moderate but significant shortening of TCRB CDR3 length was observed in type 1 diabetes patients in all four CD4+ subsets. Fewer insertions and more nucleotide deletions at VDJ recombination sites were observed in patients with type 1 diabetes, implying thymic rearrangement abnormalities.

This clone has ten or more counts. Its recognized antigen is unknown. No per-base quality is available; no much larger clone lies one base away. Recombination connected TRBV13 to TRBJ2-4, with the D segment identity uncertain. This clonotype originated in a woman between 40 and 55 years old in good health. The material sequenced was central memory CD4+ T cells from blood. The DNA reads TGTGCCAGCAGCTCCTACAAAAACATTCAGTACTTC. Its protein reads: CASSSYKNIQYF. With the rest looked up from the reference TRBV13 and TRBJ2-4 genes rather than sequenced, the full variable domain is AAGVIQSPRHLIKEKRETATLKCYPIPRHDTVYWYQQGPGQDPQFLISFYEKMQSDKGSIPDRFSAQQFSDYHSELNMSSLELGDSALYFCASSSYKNIQYFGAGTRLSVL.